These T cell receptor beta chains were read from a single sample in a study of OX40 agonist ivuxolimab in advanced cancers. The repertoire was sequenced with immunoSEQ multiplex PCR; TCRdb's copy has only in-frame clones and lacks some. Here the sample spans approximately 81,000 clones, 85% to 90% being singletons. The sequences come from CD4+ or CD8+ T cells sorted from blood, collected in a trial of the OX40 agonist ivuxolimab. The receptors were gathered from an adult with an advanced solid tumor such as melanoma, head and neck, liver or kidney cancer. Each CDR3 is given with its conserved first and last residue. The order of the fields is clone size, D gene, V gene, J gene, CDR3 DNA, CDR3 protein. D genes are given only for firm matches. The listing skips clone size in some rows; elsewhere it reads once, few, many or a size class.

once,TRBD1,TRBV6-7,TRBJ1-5,TGTGCCAGCAGTTCTCCCGGGACAGGGAATAGCAATCAGCCCCAGCATTTT,CASSSPGTGNSNQPQHF
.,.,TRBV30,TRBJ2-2,TGTGCCTGGGATATGACAGGTCGCGACACCGGGGAGCTGTTTTTT,CAWDMTGRDTGELFF
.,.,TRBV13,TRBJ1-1,TGTGCCAGCACCTCCTTTGCAGGGGCCATGAACACTGAAGCTTTCTTT,CASTSFAGAMNTEAFF
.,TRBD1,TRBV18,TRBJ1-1,TGTGCCAGCTCAAACAGGGGCAACACTGAAGCTTTCTTT,CASSNRGNTEAFF
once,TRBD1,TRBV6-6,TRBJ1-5,TGTGCCAGCAGTTACCGGACAGGGTATAGCAATCAGCCCCAGCATTTT,CASSYRTGYSNQPQHF
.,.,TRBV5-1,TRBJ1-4,TGCGCCAGCAGCGCCGATTGGGGGGATGAAAAACTGTTTTTT,CASSADWGDEKLFF
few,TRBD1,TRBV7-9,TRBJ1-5,TGTGCCAGCAGCCACGGGACAGGGGGAAATCAGCCCCAGCATTTT,CASSHGTGGNQPQHF
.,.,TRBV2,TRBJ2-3,TGTGCCAGCAGTTCATTCCGGGGAGGCCCCACAGATACGCAGTATTTT,CASSSFRGGPTDTQYF
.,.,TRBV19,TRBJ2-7,TGTGCCAGTAGCGTAGGACCCCCGTTCGAGCAGTACTTC,CASSVGPPFEQYF
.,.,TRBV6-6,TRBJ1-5,TGTGCCAGCAGAAGTGCGGGGGCGGGTCAGCCCCAGCATTTT,CASRSAGAGQPQHF
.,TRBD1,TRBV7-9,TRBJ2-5,TGTGCCAGCAGCCTCAATGGACAGGGGGCTAGAGAGACCCAGTACTTC,CASSLNGQGARETQYF
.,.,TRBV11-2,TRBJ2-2,TGTGCCAGCAGCTCCCAAACGGGACCAGCGGGCACCGGGGAGCTGTTTTTT,CASSSQTGPAGTGELFF